The 29 T cell receptor beta chains listed next were all sequenced from one sample in a study of CD8 T cells in Susac syndrome. With random hexamers, reverse transcription was performed on about 0.5 to 1 ug of RNA. TCRdb passed the immunoSEQ multiplex PCR reads through MiXCR, listing each CDR3 protein once. The profile covers 56,000 or so distinct CDR3 sequences, with over 90% appearing a single time and 0.75% taken by the ten largest. Sequenced sample: CD8+ T cells from PBMCs. These receptors all stem from a human donor with Susac syndrome.

A note on this clonotype: The junction departs from germline at one end; a sequencing error may be responsible. The V call is TRBV27, the J call TRBJ2-2, with unresolved D. The length of the CDR3 is 12 residues. Germline V gene sequence: CDR1 MNHEY, CDR2 SMNVEV (reference sequence). CDR3 DNA sequence: TGTGCCAGCTCCGGACCCACCAGGGAGCTGTTTTTT. Its translation is CASSGPTRELFF.

V is TRBV4-1 and J is TRBJ2-3; 10 nucleotides match TRBD2. The CDR3 has 14 amino acids. Unmatched junction bases numbered 6, after V lost 8 bases and J lost 4 bases. The germline CDR1 and CDR2 sequences are MGHRA and YSYEKL. The CDR3: CASALAGVADTQYF. In nucleotides, the CDR3 is TGCGCCAGCGCCCTAGCGGGGGTCGCAGATACGCAGTATTTT.

This clonotype has a single count. The chain is built from TRBV5-4 and TRBJ2-7; TRBD1 matches at 7 bases. The junction had 6 bases not matched to a gene; V was cut back by 3 bases and J by 3 bases. Germline CDR1 reads SGHNT; CDR2 reads YYREEE (reference sequence). The CDR3 spans 14 residues. As DNA, the CDR3 is TGTGCCAGCAGCTCTCCCCGGGACAGCTACGAGCAGTACTTC. This encodes CASSSPRDSYEQYF. The full variable domain, in which reference TRBV5-4 and TRBJ2-7 provide the parts outside the CDR3, is ETGVTQSPTHLIKTRGQQVTLRCSSQSGHNTVSWYQQALGQGPQFIFQYYREEENGRGNFPPRFSGLQFPNYSSELNVNALELDDSALYLCASSSPRDSYEQYFGPGTRLTVT.

The chain links TRBV4-3 to TRBJ2-3, with D tentatively TRBD2 (6 bases). V was trimmed by 0 bases and J by 4 bases, leaving 11 bases between them. Germline V gene sequence: CDR1 LGHNA, CDR2 YSLEER. The CDR3 is 15 residues long. CDR3 in DNA: TGCGCCAGCAGCCAAGAGTGGGAGGTCGCAGATACGCAGTATTTT. It is translated as CASSQEWEVADTQYF.

J is TRBJ2-1 and V is TRBV7-8; 10 nucleotides line up with TRBD2. V lost 4 bases and J lost 5; bases outside the gene matches: 11. Germline-derived CDR1 and CDR2 are SGHVS and FQNEAQ. The CDR3 loop spans 17 amino acids. This CDR3 is CASSSADSGGMDNEQFF. DNA of the CDR3: TGTGCCAGCAGCTCCGCGGATAGCGGGGGGATGGACAATGAGCAGTTCTTC.

This clonotype was seen a single time. The J gene is TRBJ1-2, the V gene TRBV6-5; 7 nucleotides match TRBD1. The V segment lost 6 bases and the J segment 3 bases; nucleotides outside the gene matches: 4. The CDR3 has 13 residues. The V gene's germline CDR1 is MNHEY and CDR2 SVGAGI. This CDR3 is CASRSDRDYGYTF. CDR3 bases: TGTGCCAGCAGGTCCGACAGGGACTATGGCTACACCTTC.

The chain carries TRBV20-1 and TRBJ2-1; 14 nucleotides match TRBD2. The germline gives CDR1 DFQATT, CDR2 SNEGSKA (reference sequence). The ends lost 1 base at V and 9 bases at J; junction bases unmatched: 8. The CDR3 loop spans 16 amino acids. For the CDR3, the DNA is TGCAGTGCTAGAGCAAAGACTAGCGGGGGGGCGGGTGAGCAGTTCTTC. Translated: CSARAKTSGGAGEQFF.

The chain combines TRBV18 with TRBJ1-1; 10 nucleotides match TRBD1. Germline loops: CDR1 KGHSH, CDR2 LQKENI. The CDR3 runs 15 residues. The junction had 3 bases not matched to a gene; V was cut back by 2 bases and J by 3 bases. CDR3 DNA: TGTGCCAGCTCACCAACCGGGACAGGGGACACTGAAGCTTTCTTT. As protein: CASSPTGTGDTEAFF.

The V call is TRBV20-1, the J call TRBJ1-2, with D tentatively TRBD1 (6 bases). The germline gives CDR1 DFQATT, CDR2 SNEGSKA (reference sequence). Trimming cost V 5 bases and J 6 bases, with 19 bases left between them. This CDR3 is built from 14 residues. For the CDR3, the DNA is TGCAGTGCTCCCGGCGACAGGCCAAGGGATGGCTACACCTTC. It yields the protein CSAPGDRPRDGYTF.

The rearrangement uses TRBV20-1 and TRBJ2-7; TRBD1 aligns across 7 bases. After removal of 6 bases from V and 2 bases from J, the junction contained 13 bases not matched to a gene. The CDR3 totals 15 residues. The germline V gene encodes CDR1 DFQATT and CDR2 SNEGSKA (reference sequence). Written as DNA, the CDR3 is TGCAGTGCGTACACCACCGGGACAGAGACCTACGAGCAGTACTTC. Translation: CSAYTTGTETYEQYF.

This sequence joins TRBV29-1 and TRBJ2-7, with 10 bases matching TRBD1. This CDR3 is built from 12 residues. Looked up from germline, CDR1 is SQVTM and CDR2 is ANQGSEA. With V trimmed by 4 bases and J by 4 bases, 1 base remained unmatched. The DNA for the CDR3 is TGCAGCGTTGGACAGGGGGCATACGAGCAGTACTTC. Amino acid sequence: CSVGQGAYEQYF.

The chain uses TRBV12-3 or TRBV12-4 and TRBJ2-3; tentative D call: TRBD1 (6 bases). The CDR3 has 14 residues. V lost 4 bases, J lost 5 bases, and 13 bases lay in between. CDR3 sequence: CASSYLTGRDTQYF. The CDR3 DNA is TGTGCCAGCAGTTACCTGACAGGCCGAGATACGCAGTATTTT.

In its sample, this clonotype was seen once. The V and J genes are TRBV9 and TRBJ2-6, with TRBD1 as a possible D gene (7 bases). Trimming removed 4 bases from V and 3 bases from J, with 14 bases in between. This CDR3 has 16 residues. The germline V gene encodes CDR1 SGDLS and CDR2 YYNGEE. In DNA, the CDR3 is TGTGCCAGCAGCCTCAACAGGGGACTTGGGGCCAACGTCCTGACTTTC. Amino acids: CASSLNRGLGANVLTF.

The genes are TRBV5-6 and TRBJ2-5; D remains unclear. This CDR3 spans 12 amino acids. Per germline, CDR1 SGHDT and CDR2 YYEEEE. Trimming pared 0 bases from V and 5 bases from J, leaving 5 bases between. CDR3 protein: CASSLDGETQYF. The CDR3 DNA reads as TGTGCCAGCAGCTTGGACGGGGAGACCCAGTACTTC.

The chain couples TRBV27 to TRBJ2-6, with D tentatively TRBD1 (5 bases). CDR3 length: 15 residues. Trimming removed 3 bases at V and 2 bases at J, with 8 bases between. The V gene's germline CDR1 is MNHEY and CDR2 SMNVEV (reference sequence). The CDR3 coding sequence is TGTGCCAGCAGTTTGTCCAGGGCTGGGGCCAACGTCCTGACTTTC. Its protein product is CASSLSRAGANVLTF.

This clonotype has more than one count but fewer than ten. The chain has TRBV12-3 or TRBV12-4 and TRBJ2-6; D ambiguous. The CDR3 loop spans 15 amino acids. The V end was cut by 3 bases, the J end by 2 bases, with 8 bases between. The CDR3 DNA reads TGTGCCAGCAGTTTCGGGCTTCCTGGGGCCAACGTCCTGACTTTC. Protein product: CASSFGLPGANVLTF.

V and J are TRBV27 and TRBJ2-5; 11 nucleotides agree with TRBD2. The germline V gene encodes CDR1 MNHEY and CDR2 SMNVEV (reference sequence). The CDR3 runs to 17 residues. V shed 6 bases, J shed 5 bases, and the junction held 14 bases outside the gene matches. This CDR3 is CASRRTSGGARQETQYF. CDR3 DNA: TGTGCCAGCAGGCGTACTAGCGGGGGTGCGCGTCAGGAGACCCAGTACTTC.

The rearrangement joins TRBV7-9 to TRBJ1-1, with D unclear. The V end was cut by 7 bases, the J end by 0 bases, with 12 bases between. The CDR3 runs to 14 residues. CDR1 is SEHNR, CDR2 FQNEAQ, per germline (reference sequence). CDR3 in DNA: TGTGCCAGCACCCCTTTGACGGTGAACACTGAAGCTTTCTTT. Its protein product is CASTPLTVNTEAFF.

The CDR3 region has the DNA TGTGCCAGCAGTGTTTCATGGGGCAGCGGCTATGGCTACACCTTC. Its protein is CASSVSWGSGYGYTF. The chain recombines TRBV2 with TRBJ1-2; D might be TRBD1 (5 bases). Trimming left V 4 bases short and J 4 bases short, with 16 bases between. The CDR3 spans 15 residues. Germline V gene sequence: CDR1 SNHLY, CDR2 FYNNEI.

The chain combines TRBV4-3 with TRBJ2-5, with TRBD1 matching 7 bases. The V and J ends lost 4 bases and 2 bases, in that order; junction bases with no gene match: 19. CDR1 and CDR2 (germline): LGHNA, YSLEER. This CDR3 spans 19 amino acids. The CDR3 DNA reads as TGCGCCAGCAGCCGAGGCCAGGGGGTCGGAGGCGGTAGACAAGAGACCCAGTACTTC. Translating it yields CASSRGQGVGGGRQETQYF.

This clonotype was observed once. J is TRBJ2-2 and V is TRBV20-1, with 9 bases matching TRBD1. Per the germline V gene, CDR1 is DFQATT and CDR2 is SNEGSKA (reference sequence). CDR3 length: 14 residues. After removal of 1 base from V and 3 bases from J, the junction contained 0 bases not matched to a gene. CDR3 sequence (DNA): TGCAGTGCTAGAGGGACAGGGGACACCGGGGAGCTGTTTTTT. This translates into CSARGTGDTGELFF.

The rearrangement uses TRBV9 and TRBJ2-5, with a tentative D call TRBD1 (6 bases). The V end was cut by 0 bases, the J end by 5 bases, with 14 bases between. Germline CDR1 SGDLS, CDR2 YYNGEE. The CDR3 has 15 residues. The CDR3 reads CASSVGWGQRETQYF. The CDR3 DNA reads as TGTGCCAGCAGCGTAGGTTGGGGGCAAAGGGAGACCCAGTACTTC.

V is TRBV30 and J is TRBJ2-4, with 7 bases aligning to TRBD1. The CDR3 consists of 15 residues. From germline, CDR1 is GTSNPN and CDR2 SVGIG (reference sequence). With 5 bases clipped from V and 0 bases from J, the junction kept 7 bases outside the gene matches. This CDR3 is CAWGDSHLAKNIQYF. The CDR3, as DNA: TGTGCCTGGGGGGACAGCCACCTAGCCAAAAACATTCAGTACTTC.

The V and J genes are TRBV9 and TRBJ2-2; weak D call: TRBD2 (5 bases). The CDR3 contains 14 residues. The germline V gene has CDR1 SGDLS and CDR2 YYNGEE. Trimming removed 5 bases at V and 7 bases at J, with 15 bases between. CDR3 bases: TGTGCCAGCAGTCCAATGCGGGCAGTCGGGGAGCTGTTTTTT. The encoded protein is CASSPMRAVGELFF.

The rearrangement uses TRBV6-2 or TRBV6-3 and TRBJ2-7, with unresolved D. Germline CDR1 MNHEY, CDR2 SVGEGT. The CDR3 spans 10 residues. The V end lost 9 bases, the J end lost 3 bases, and 6 bases lay between the germline ends. The DNA for the CDR3 is TGTGCCAGTGGCTTCTACGAGCAGTACTTC. Its protein is CASGFYEQYF.

The rearrangement uses TRBV18 and TRBJ2-1; possible D gene TRBD1, 5 bases. This CDR3 has 13 residues. V was clipped by 6 bases and J by 5 bases, with 11 bases between them. Germline values: CDR1 KGHSH, CDR2 LQKENI. Written as DNA, the CDR3 is TGTGCCAGCTCGATCGTACAGGACAATGAGCAGTTCTTC. This encodes CASSIVQDNEQFF.

J is TRBJ2-3 and V is TRBV4-2, with TRBD2 identical over 8 bases. The CDR3 loop spans 17 amino acids. V lost 2 bases, J lost 0 bases, and 7 bases stayed unmatched. CDR1 is LGHNA and CDR2 is YNFKEQ in the germline V gene. The CDR3 nucleotides read TGTGCCAGCAGCCAACACCAAGCGGGGGAAAGCACAGATACGCAGTATTTT. This gives the protein CASSQHQAGESTDTQYF.

V and J are TRBV28 and TRBJ2-1, with 8 nucleotides matching TRBD2. V trimming: 2 bases; J trimming: 9 bases; junction bases outside the gene matches: 0. This CDR3 region has 12 residues. CDR1 MDHEN and CDR2 SYDVKM come from the germline V gene. In nucleotides, the CDR3 is TGTGCCAGCAGTTTAGCGGGGGGTGAGCAGTTCTTC. This gives the protein CASSLAGGEQFF.

The chain is built from TRBV6-5 and TRBJ2-3, with D perhaps TRBD1 (5 bases). V was shortened by 6 bases and J by 4 bases, with 11 bases between the two germline ends. CDR1 is MNHEY and CDR2 is SVGAGI in the germline V gene. CDR3 size: 13 residues. CDR3 amino acids: CASRWGRADTQYF. Written as DNA, the CDR3 is TGTGCCAGCAGATGGGGCCGCGCAGATACGCAGTATTTT.